This T cell receptor (beta chain) was obtained from a study of T cells of healthy individuals. This clonotype has at least ten counts. Germline values: CDR1 MNHNY, CDR2 SVGAGI (reference sequence). This CDR3 has 14 residues. Trimming pared 4 bases from V and 2 bases from J, leaving 10 bases between. TCRdb used MiXCR to reprocess the 5' RACE reads, holding one entry per CDR3 protein. The table includes around 53,000 distinct CDR3 sequences, over 12% detected once. The receptor's source is a human donor in good health. This chain links TRBV6-6 with TRBJ2-3, with D unresolved. As DNA, the CDR3 is TGTGCCAGCAGTTGGCTGGGCCCCACAGATACGCAGTATTTT. Residues: CASSWLGPTDTQYF.